The 9 T cell receptor beta chains presented below share a single source sample, sequenced in a study of PD-1 blockade in classical Hodgkin lymphoma. Patients all relapsed after autologous stem cell transplantation, and there was variation in brentuximab vedotin exposure. Sequencing used immunoSEQ multiplex PCR; TCRdb keeps in-frame clones, though not all of them. Of tens of thousands of clones listed, over 70% are singletons. Sample: peripheral blood mononuclear cells (PBMCs), taken at baseline. The receptors were sampled from a human donor with classical Hodgkin lymphoma.

The V gene is TRBV5-4, the J gene TRBJ2-1; possibly TRBD2 for D (5 bases). Looked up from germline, CDR1 is SGHNT and CDR2 is YYREEE (reference sequence). V was shortened by 0 bases and J by 9 bases, with 19 bases between the two germline ends. The CDR3 contains 16 residues. Here the CDR3 reads CASSLGLESEGGEQFF. DNA for the CDR3: TGTGCCAGCAGCTTGGGCCTCGAGAGCGAGGGCGGTGAGCAGTTCTTC.

The chain's CDR3 is CASSLETWGSNEQFF. CDR3 nucleotide sequence: TGTGCCAGCAGTCTTGAAACCTGGGGAAGCAATGAGCAGTTCTTC. The V call is TRBV27, the J call TRBJ2-1, with D hard to call. This CDR3 contains 15 residues. Per the germline V gene, CDR1 is MNHEY and CDR2 is SMNVEV (reference sequence). V was cut by 5 bases and J by 6 bases, with 17 bases left in between.

This clone appeared once. The V and J genes are TRBV10-3 and TRBJ2-1; weak D call: TRBD1 (6 bases). Trimming cost V 3 bases and J 0 bases, with 12 bases left between them. The CDR3 has 16 residues. CDR1 is ENHRY, CDR2 SYGVKD, per germline. CDR3 in DNA: TGTGCCATCAGTGACAGGGGAGCGCCCTCCTACAATGAGCAGTTCTTC. It encodes CAISDRGAPSYNEQFF.

The chain combines TRBV7-8 with TRBJ2-7; 12 nucleotides agree with TRBD2. The CDR3 runs 14 residues. The trim removed 5 bases at V and 2 bases at J, leaving 1 base unmatched. The V gene's germline CDR1 is SGHVS and CDR2 FQNEAQ. CDR3 residues: CASSRLAGAYEQYV. The CDR3 nucleotides are TGTGCCAGCAGCCGACTAGCGGGAGCCTACGAGCAGTACGTC.

The chain is built from TRBV5-1 and TRBJ1-4; weak D call: TRBD1 (5 bases). The V gene's germline CDR1 is SGHRS and CDR2 YFSETQ. This CDR3 comprises 17 residues. V gave up 3 bases and J gave up 2 bases, with 17 bases separating them. The CDR3 DNA follows: TGCGCCAGCAGCTCGGGACGGCTAAGTGGTACTAATGAAAAACTGTTTTTT. Translation: CASSSGRLSGTNEKLFF.

This chain connects TRBV7-9 to TRBJ2-5; no clear D. Trimming shortened V by 4 bases and J by 5 bases, and 8 bases separated the two germline ends. There are 12 residues in the CDR3. Germline lookup yields CDR1 SEHNR and CDR2 FQNEAQ (reference sequence). Here the CDR3 reads CASSSNVETQYF. DNA of the CDR3: TGTGCCAGCAGCTCCAACGTGGAGACCCAGTACTTC.

This clone is a singleton in its sample. This chain links TRBV4-3 with TRBJ1-5; D is perhaps TRBD1 (5 bases). The CDR3 runs to 15 residues. In germline, CDR1 is LGHNA, CDR2 YSLEER. Trimming shortened V by 1 base and J by 5 bases, and 12 bases separated the two germline ends. The chain's CDR3 is CASSQVHGGDQPQHF. CDR3 DNA: TGCGCCAGCAGCCAAGTGCACGGGGGGGATCAGCCCCAGCATTTT.

This chain joins TRBV10-3 and TRBJ2-6; D unresolved. Germline V gene lookup returns CDR1 ENHRY and CDR2 SYGVKD. The CDR3 is 18 residues long. V was clipped by 3 bases and J by 0 bases, with 15 bases between them. As DNA, the CDR3 is TGTGCCATCAGTGACGTTGAGGCCAGGCCCTCTGGGGCCAACGTCCTGACTTTC. It codes for CAISDVEARPSGANVLTF.

This chain connects TRBV4-3 to TRBJ1-5, with D unclear. From germline, CDR1 is LGHNA and CDR2 YSLEER. CDR3 size: 14 residues. V lost 0 bases to trimming and J lost 5 bases, with 8 bases between them. The CDR3 nucleotides are TGCGCCAGCAGCCAAGAAAGAGGAGATCAGCCCCAGCATTTT. It translates to CASSQERGDQPQHF.